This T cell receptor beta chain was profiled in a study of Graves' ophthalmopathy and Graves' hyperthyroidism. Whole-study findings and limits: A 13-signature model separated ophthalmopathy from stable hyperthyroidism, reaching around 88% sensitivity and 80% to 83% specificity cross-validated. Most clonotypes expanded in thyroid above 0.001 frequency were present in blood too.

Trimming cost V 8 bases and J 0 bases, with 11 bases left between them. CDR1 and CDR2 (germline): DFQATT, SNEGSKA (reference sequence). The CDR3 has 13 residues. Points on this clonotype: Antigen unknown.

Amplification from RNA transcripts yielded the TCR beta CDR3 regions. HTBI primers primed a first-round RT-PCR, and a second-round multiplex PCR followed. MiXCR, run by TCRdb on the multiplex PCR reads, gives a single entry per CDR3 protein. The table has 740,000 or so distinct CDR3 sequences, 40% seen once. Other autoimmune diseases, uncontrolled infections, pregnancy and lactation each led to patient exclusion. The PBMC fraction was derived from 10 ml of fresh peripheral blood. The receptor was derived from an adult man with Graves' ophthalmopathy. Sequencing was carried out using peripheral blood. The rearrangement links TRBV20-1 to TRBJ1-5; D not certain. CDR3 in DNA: TGCAGTTCGACGAGTGTTAGCAATCAGCCCCAGCATTTT. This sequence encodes CSSTSVSNQPQHF.